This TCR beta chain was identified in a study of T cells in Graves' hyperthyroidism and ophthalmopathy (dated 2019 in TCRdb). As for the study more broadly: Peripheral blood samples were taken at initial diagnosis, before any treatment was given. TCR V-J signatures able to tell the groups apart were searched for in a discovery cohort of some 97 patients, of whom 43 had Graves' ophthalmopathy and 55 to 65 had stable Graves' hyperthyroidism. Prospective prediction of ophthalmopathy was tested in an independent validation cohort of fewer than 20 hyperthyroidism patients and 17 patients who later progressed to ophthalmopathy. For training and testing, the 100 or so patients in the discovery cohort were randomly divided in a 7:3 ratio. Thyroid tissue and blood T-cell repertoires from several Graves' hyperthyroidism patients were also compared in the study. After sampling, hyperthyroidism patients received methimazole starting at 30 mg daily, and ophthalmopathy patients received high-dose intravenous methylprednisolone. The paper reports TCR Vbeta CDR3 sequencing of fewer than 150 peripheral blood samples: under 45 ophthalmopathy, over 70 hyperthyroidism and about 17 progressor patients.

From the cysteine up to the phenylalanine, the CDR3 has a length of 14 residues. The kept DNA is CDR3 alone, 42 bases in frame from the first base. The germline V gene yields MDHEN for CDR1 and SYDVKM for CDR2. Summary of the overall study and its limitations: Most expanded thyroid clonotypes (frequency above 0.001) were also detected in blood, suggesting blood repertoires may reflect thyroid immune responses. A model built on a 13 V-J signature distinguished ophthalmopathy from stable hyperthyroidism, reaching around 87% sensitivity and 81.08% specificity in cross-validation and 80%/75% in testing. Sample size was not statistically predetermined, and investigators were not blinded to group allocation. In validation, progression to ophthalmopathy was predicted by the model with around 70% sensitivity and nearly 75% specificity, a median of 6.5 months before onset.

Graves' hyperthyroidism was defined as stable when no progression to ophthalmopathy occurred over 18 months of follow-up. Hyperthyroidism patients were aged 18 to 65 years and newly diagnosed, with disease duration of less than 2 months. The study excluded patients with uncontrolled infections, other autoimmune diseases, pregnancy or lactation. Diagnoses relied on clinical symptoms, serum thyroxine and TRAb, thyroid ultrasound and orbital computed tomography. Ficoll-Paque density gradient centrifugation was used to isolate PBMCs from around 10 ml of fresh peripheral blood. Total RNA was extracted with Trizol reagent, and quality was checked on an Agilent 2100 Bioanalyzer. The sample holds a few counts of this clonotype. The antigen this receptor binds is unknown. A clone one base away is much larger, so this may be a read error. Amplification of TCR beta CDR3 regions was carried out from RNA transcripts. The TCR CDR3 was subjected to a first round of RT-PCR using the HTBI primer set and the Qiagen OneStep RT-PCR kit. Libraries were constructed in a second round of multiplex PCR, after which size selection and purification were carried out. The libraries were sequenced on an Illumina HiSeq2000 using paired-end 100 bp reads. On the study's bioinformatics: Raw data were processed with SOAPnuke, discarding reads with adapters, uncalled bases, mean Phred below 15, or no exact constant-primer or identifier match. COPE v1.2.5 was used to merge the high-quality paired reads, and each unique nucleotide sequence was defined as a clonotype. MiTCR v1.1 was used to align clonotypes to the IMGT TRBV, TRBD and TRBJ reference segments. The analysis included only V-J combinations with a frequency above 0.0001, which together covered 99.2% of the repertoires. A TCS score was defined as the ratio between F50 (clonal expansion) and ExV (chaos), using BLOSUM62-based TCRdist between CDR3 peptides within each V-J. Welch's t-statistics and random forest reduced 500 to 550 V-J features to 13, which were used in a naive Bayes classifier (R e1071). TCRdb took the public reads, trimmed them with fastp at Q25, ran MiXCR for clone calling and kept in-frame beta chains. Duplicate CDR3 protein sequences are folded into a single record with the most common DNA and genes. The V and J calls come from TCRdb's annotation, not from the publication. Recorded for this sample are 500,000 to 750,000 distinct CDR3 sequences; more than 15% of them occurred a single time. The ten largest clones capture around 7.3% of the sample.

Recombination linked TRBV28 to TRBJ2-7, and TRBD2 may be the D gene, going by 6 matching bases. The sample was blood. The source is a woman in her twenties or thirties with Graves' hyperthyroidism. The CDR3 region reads CASRVGGPDYEQHF. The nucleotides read TGTGCCAGCAGGGTCGGAGGGCCTGACTACGAGCAGCACTTC.